Listed here are 18 T cell receptor beta chains from one sample, sequenced in a study of T cells in Graves' hyperthyroidism and ophthalmopathy. TCR beta CDR3 sequences were amplified from RNA transcripts. The HTBI primer set drove a first-round RT-PCR of the TCR CDR3. TCRdb re-derived calls from the multiplex PCR reads in MiXCR, one entry per CDR3 protein. The sample records 350,000 to 450,000 distinct CDR3 sequences, around 13% being singletons. Specimen: blood. Receptor source: a woman in her sixties with Graves' hyperthyroidism.

This clonotype occurred many times. The chain carries TRBV24-1 and TRBJ1-1; the D is unclear. Germline-derived CDR1 and CDR2 are KGHDR and SFDVKD. CDR3 length: 11 amino acids. V lost 4 bases, J lost 10 bases, and 9 bases lay in between. CDR3 in DNA: TGTGCCACCAGTGACCCCCTAAGAGCTTTCTTT. This sequence encodes CATSDPLRAFF.

This chain uses TRBV7-9 with TRBJ2-4; D possibly corresponds to TRBD1 (6 bases). Germline assignment: CDR1 SEHNR and CDR2 FQNEAQ (reference sequence). CDR3 length: 17 amino acids. V dropped 0 bases and J dropped 0 bases, with 12 bases sitting between them. This CDR3 is CASSLATGGTAKNIQYF. The CDR3 DNA reads as TGTGCCAGCAGCTTAGCGACAGGTGGCACAGCCAAAAACATTCAGTACTTC.

This clonotype was observed at least ten times. The chain uses TRBV11-2 and TRBJ2-3; TRBD1 might be the D (5 bases). CDR1 SGHAT and CDR2 FQNNGV come from the germline V gene. The CDR3 spans 17 residues. The V end lost 1 base, the J end lost 0 bases, and 14 bases lay between the germline ends. The CDR3 sequence is CASSLGQFFSSTDTQYF. CDR3 DNA: TGTGCCAGCAGCTTAGGACAGTTTTTTTCTAGCACAGATACGCAGTATTTT.

This clonotype was seen many times. The gene calls are TRBV20-1 and TRBJ1-2; D is uncertain. Germline values: CDR1 DFQATT, CDR2 SNEGSKA (reference sequence). The germline V and J ends were trimmed by 6 bases and 8 bases, with 7 bases remaining between them. The CDR3 covers 9 residues. CDR3 nucleotides: TGCAGTGCCAACCACGGCTACACCTTC. This encodes CSANHGYTF.

This chain uses TRBV28 with TRBJ2-2; D assignment may be TRBD1 or TRBD2 (5 bases each). V shed 6 bases and J shed 13 bases, with 12 bases lying between them. The CDR3 totals 11 residues. The germline V gene has CDR1 MDHEN and CDR2 SYDVKM. CDR3 bases: TGTGCCAGCAGGGGGGTGAGATTGCTGTTTTTT. Translation: CASRGVRLLFF.

This clonotype showed up just a few times. V and J are TRBV13 and TRBJ2-7; D is unresolved. Germline V gives CDR1 PRHDT, CDR2 FYEKMQ (reference sequence). This CDR3 spans 17 amino acids. V was clipped by 4 bases and J by 3 bases, with 22 bases between them. The CDR3: CASSSRVLAAPLYEQYF. CDR3 DNA: TGTGCCAGCAGCTCCCGTGTGTTGGCAGCCCCCCTCTACGAGCAGTACTTC. The variable domain in full, completed from reference TRBV13 and TRBJ2-7, reads AAGVIQSPRHLIKEKRETATLKCYPIPRHDTVYWYQQGPGQDPQFLISFYEKMQSDKGSIPDRFSAQQFSDYHSELNMSSLELGDSALYFCASSSRVLAAPLYEQYFGPGTRLTVT.

Ten or more counts support this clonotype. CDR3 loop: CSARAPGGASGPQETQYF. The CDR3 DNA reads TGCAGTGCTAGAGCCCCGGGGGGCGCTAGCGGACCTCAAGAGACCCAGTACTTC. This sequence joins TRBV20-1 and TRBJ2-5; D might be TRBD2 (7 bases). CDR1 and CDR2 from the germline V gene are DFQATT and SNEGSKA (reference sequence). The ends were cut back, 1 base at V and 2 bases at J, with 23 bases in the middle. The CDR3 loop spans 18 amino acids.

This clonotype appeared a few times. A much larger clone lies one base from this, so it may be a read error. The chain recombines TRBV12-5 with TRBJ2-1, with TRBD2 identical over 16 bases. This CDR3 has 14 amino acids. From germline, CDR1 is LGHNT and CDR2 FRNRAP. CDR3: CASGSGLAGGEQLF. The CDR3, as DNA: TGTGCTAGTGGTTCGGGACTAGCGGGAGGGGAGCAGCTCTTC.

The chain combines TRBV10-3 with TRBJ2-5; the match to TRBD2 covers 15 bases. Germline CDR1 reads ENHRY; CDR2 reads SYGVKD. The J segment lost 1 base and the V segment lost 6 bases, leaving 3 bases of the junction unmatched. The CDR3 loop spans 16 amino acids. CDR3 coding DNA: TGTGCCATCAGCCAGGGACTAGCGGGGGGCCAAGAGACCCAGTACTTC. It translates to CAISQGLAGGQETQYF.

This clonotype was seen many times. The chain links TRBV29-1 to TRBJ2-7; 9 bases are shared with TRBD1. CDR3 length equals 12 residues. Germline CDR1 and CDR2: SQVTM and ANQGSEA. The ends lost 6 bases at V and 6 bases at J; junction bases unmatched: 6. In DNA, the CDR3 is TGCAGCGTGCGGGGACAGGGACGCGAGCAGTACTTC. Its translation is CSVRGQGREQYF.

This clonotype has a count of ten or more. The gene calls are TRBV30 and TRBJ1-2; the D is unclear. Germline assignment: CDR1 GTSNPN and CDR2 SVGIG (reference sequence). The CDR3 spans 13 residues. Trimming took off 2 bases at V and 6 bases at J, with 13 bases between the two ends. CDR3 region: CAWSRRPTDGYTF. The CDR3 bases are TGTGCCTGGAGTCGTCGTCCGACGGATGGCTACACCTTC.

This clonotype was observed a handful of times. A much larger clone differs by one base, so this may be a read error. The chain uses TRBV11-2 and TRBJ2-1; 8 bases line up with TRBD1. The CDR3 is 16 residues long. Germline lookup yields CDR1 SGHAT and CDR2 FQNNGV. CDR3 in amino acids: CASSLRLGQEHNEQLF. DNA of the CDR3: TGTGCCAGCAGCTTAAGGCTGGGACAGGAACACAATGAGCAGCTCTTC.

This clonotype was observed a handful of times. The CDR3 DNA is TGCGCCAGCAGCTTGGACAGGGTCGGCCTCCACTTT. Translated, it gives CASSLDRVGLHF. The J gene is TRBJ1-6, the V gene TRBV5-1, with D perhaps TRBD1 (6 bases). The V and J ends lost 0 bases and 15 bases respectively, with 10 bases between them. The CDR3 totals 12 residues. The germline V gene encodes CDR1 SGHRS and CDR2 YFSETQ. Using reference TRBV5-1 and TRBJ1-6 for the parts outside the CDR3, the full variable domain is KAGVTQTPRYLIKTRGQQVTLSCSPISGHRSVSWYQQTPGQGLQFLFEYFSETQRNKGNFPGRFSGRQFSNSRSEMNVSTLELGDSALYLCASSLDRVGLHFGNGTRLTVT.

This clonotype has more than one count but fewer than ten. The V and J genes are TRBV28 and TRBJ2-7, with no clear D. Germline CDR1 MDHEN, CDR2 SYDVKM. The V and J ends lost 0 bases and 2 bases respectively, with 8 bases between them. The CDR3 runs to 14 residues. CDR3 bases: TGTGCCAGCAGTTTATGGCCCAATACCTACGAGCAGTACTTC. Amino acids: CASSLWPNTYEQYF.

About this clonotype: It may be a read error: a sequence one base away is much more abundant. The V call is TRBV20-1, the J call TRBJ2-3, with D unclear. In germline, CDR1 is DFQATT, CDR2 SNEGSKA (reference sequence). The V end was cut by 0 bases, the J end by 1 base, with 14 bases between. The CDR3 sequence is 16 residues long. Here the CDR3 reads CSARDLNPWGTDTQYF. DNA for the CDR3: TGCAGTGCTAGAGATCTTAACCCCTGGGGCACAGATACGCAGTATTTT.

The V call is TRBV4-1, the J call TRBJ2-4; tentatively, D is TRBD1 (5 bases). CDR1 is MGHRA and CDR2 is YSYEKL in the germline V gene. The CDR3 covers 13 residues. Trimming cost V 2 bases and J 5 bases, with 7 bases left between them. CDR3 DNA sequence: TGCGCCAGCAGCCAATGGGGCCAAAACATTCAGTACTTC. Its protein is CASSQWGQNIQYF.

This clonotype was recorded many times. This chain uses TRBV30 with TRBJ2-3; TRBD1 aligns across 10 bases. The CDR3 is made up of 13 amino acids. Germline CDR1 GTSNPN, CDR2 SVGIG (reference sequence). The V and J ends lost 8 bases and 2 bases, in that order; junction bases with no gene match: 4. CDR3 sequence: CAGTGANTDTQYF. The CDR3 coding sequence is TGTGCCGGGACAGGGGCGAACACAGATACGCAGTATTTT.

This clonotype came up a few times. The chain couples TRBV4-1 to TRBJ2-7; TRBD2 matches at 10 bases. CDR1 and CDR2 (germline): MGHRA, YSYEKL. V was pared by 0 bases and J by 2 bases, with 4 bases of the junction left unmatched. The CDR3 is 16 residues long. The CDR3 region is CASSQDEREGTYEQYF. DNA for the CDR3: TGCGCCAGCAGCCAAGATGAGCGGGAGGGCACCTACGAGCAGTACTTC.